Each of the 26 T cell receptor beta chains below was sequenced from the same sample in a study of T-cell reconstitution after alpha-beta-depleted transplantation in children. The TCRbeta library incorporated unique molecular identifiers. TCRdb reprocessed the PCR reads via MiXCR and lists one record per CDR3 protein. The sample lists around 240,000 distinct CDR3 sequences, 9.7% occurring once. Sample: PBMCs from the stem cell graft donor, taken from the stem cell graft. These receptors all come from a human donor who donated a stem cell graft to a child with SCID.

This clonotype has at least ten counts. The chain uses TRBV7-2 and TRBJ1-1; D is ambiguous. The CDR3 spans 14 residues. The V gene lost 4 bases and the J gene lost 4 bases, with 13 bases spanning the gap. CDR1 and CDR2 (germline): SGHTA, FQGNSA. The CDR3 nucleotides are TGTGCCAGCAGCTACCAACCAGGACTCACTGAAGCTTTCTTT. Its translation is CASSYQPGLTEAFF.

Ten or more counts support this clonotype. The chain has TRBV28 and TRBJ1-3; D is unclear. Germline V lookup: CDR1 MDHEN, CDR2 SYDVKM. V shed 5 bases and J shed 0 bases, with 11 bases lying between them. The CDR3 runs to 15 residues. DNA for the CDR3: TGTGCCAGCAGTGGCCTAAAGGGCTCTGGAAACACCATATATTTT. It encodes CASSGLKGSGNTIYF. The entire variable domain, with the rest obtained from reference TRBV28 and TRBJ1-3, is as follows: DVKVTQSSRYLVKRTGEKVFLECVQDMDHENMFWYRQDPGLGLRLIYFSYDVKMKEKGDIPEGYSVSREKKERFSLILESASTNQTSMYLCASSGLKGSGNTIYFGEGSWLTVV.

This clonotype showed up many times. J is TRBJ1-6 and V is TRBV18; D not certain. The germline V gene encodes CDR1 KGHSH and CDR2 LQKENI. This CDR3 comprises 13 residues. V was pared by 3 bases and J by 14 bases, with 14 bases between. CDR3: CASSPWPSGALHF. The CDR3 region has the DNA TGTGCCAGCTCACCCTGGCCCTCCGGAGCCCTCCACTTT.

This clonotype showed up many times. The chain uses TRBV20-1 and TRBJ1-5; 9 bases match TRBD1. The V gene end was trimmed by 1 base and the J gene end by 5 bases; junction bases not matched to a gene: 3. The CDR3 has 14 amino acids. CDR1 is DFQATT and CDR2 is SNEGSKA in the germline V gene (reference sequence). Here the CDR3 reads CSARVGQGYQPQHF. CDR3 in DNA: TGCAGTGCTAGAGTCGGACAGGGGTATCAGCCCCAGCATTTT.

Many counts were recorded for this clonotype. The V call is TRBV4-1, the J call TRBJ2-3, with 10 bases aligning to TRBD1. Germline trimming cut 7 bases from V and 3 bases from J; bases unmatched to any gene: 10. The germline CDR1 and CDR2 sequences are MGHRA and YSYEKL. This CDR3 has 16 residues. CDR3 protein: CASTTPGQGRTDTQYF. CDR3 coding DNA: TGCGCCAGCACCACTCCGGGACAGGGGCGGACAGATACGCAGTATTTT.

The V call is TRBV28, the J call TRBJ1-1; D call uncertain. V lost 6 bases, J lost 1 base, and 12 bases lay in between. The germline V gene has CDR1 MDHEN and CDR2 SYDVKM. There are 14 residues in the CDR3. CDR3 protein: CASSPIYANTEAFF. CDR3 nucleotides: TGTGCCAGCAGCCCTATATATGCGAACACTGAAGCTTTCTTT.

This clonotype has ten or more counts. The V and J genes are TRBV7-2 and TRBJ2-3, with D uncertain. Trimming cost V 0 bases and J 3 bases, with 13 bases left between them. The CDR3 totals 16 residues. Germline CDR1 reads SGHTA; CDR2 reads FQGNSA. CDR3 loop: CASSLAPLIYTDTQYF. In DNA form, the CDR3 reads TGTGCCAGCAGCTTAGCTCCACTAATCTATACAGATACGCAGTATTTT.

CDR3 sequence reads: CAFSWDRDDQPQHF. CDR3 in DNA: TGTGCCTTCAGTTGGGACAGGGATGATCAGCCCCAGCATTTT. This chain links TRBV3-1 with TRBJ1-5; TRBD1 agrees at 9 bases. The CDR3 spans 14 residues. The germline V gene encodes CDR1 LGHDT and CDR2 YNNKEL (reference sequence). Trimming cost V 11 bases and J 5 bases; bases outside gene matches: 10.

There are many counts of this clonotype. J is TRBJ2-2 and V is TRBV7-2; 13 bases line up with TRBD2. CDR3 length equals 20 residues. Germline V gives CDR1 SGHTA, CDR2 FQGNSA. V gave up 5 bases and J gave up 6 bases; unmatched junction bases: 18. The CDR3 reads CASSVRSPKTSGGAPGELFF. CDR3 DNA sequence: TGTGCCAGCAGCGTCAGGAGCCCCAAAACTAGCGGGGGGGCCCCCGGGGAGCTGTTTTTT.

This clonotype is a singleton in its sample. The gene calls are TRBV20-1 and TRBJ2-7, with D maybe TRBD1 (5 bases). V dropped 3 bases and J dropped 4 bases, with 13 bases sitting between them. This CDR3 has 13 amino acids. Germline V CDR1 and CDR2: DFQATT, SNEGSKA (reference sequence). CDR3 DNA: TGCAGTGCTAGGCGCCTGGACACTTACGAGCAGTACTTC. It translates to CSARRLDTYEQYF.

This clonotype was counted many times. The chain uses TRBV20-1 and TRBJ1-2; D gene uncertain. This CDR3 is built from 12 residues. Germline V gene sequence: CDR1 DFQATT, CDR2 SNEGSKA (reference sequence). Trimming removed 5 bases at V and 0 bases at J, with 7 bases between. The DNA for the CDR3 is TGCAGTGCTTCCCCACCTAACTATGGCTACACCTTC. Translation: CSASPPNYGYTF.

This clonotype was observed many times. The chain joins TRBV5-1 to TRBJ2-1; 8 bases line up with TRBD1. This CDR3 has 14 residues. Germline CDR1 SGHRS, CDR2 YFSETQ. The V segment lost 4 bases and the J segment 8 bases; nucleotides outside the gene matches: 8. This chain's CDR3 is CASSPTGVPHEQFF. The CDR3 DNA follows: TGCGCCAGCAGCCCGACAGGGGTTCCTCATGAGCAGTTCTTC.

Comments on this clonotype: Since a much larger clone is just one base distant, this may be a read error. CDR3: CASSSSWDYPPGETQYF. In DNA, the CDR3 is TGTGCCAGCAGCTCAAGTTGGGACTATCCCCCGGGAGAGACCCAGTACTTC. The chain carries TRBV7-9 and TRBJ2-5, with 7 bases fitting TRBD2. From germline, CDR1 is SEHNR and CDR2 FQNEAQ (reference sequence). V lost 4 bases to trimming and J lost 4 bases; unmatched junction nucleotides: 15. The CDR3 length is 17 residues.

This clonotype was seen at least ten times. The chain combines TRBV5-1 with TRBJ2-2; TRBD2 might be the D (6 bases). Germline assignment: CDR1 SGHRS and CDR2 YFSETQ. V lost 6 bases and J lost 0, with 9 bases in between. The CDR3 loop spans 14 amino acids. The CDR3 sequence is CASNRDSNTGELFF. CDR3 DNA: TGCGCCAGCAACCGGGACTCGAACACCGGGGAGCTGTTTTTT.

Turning to this clonotype: This may come from a read error, since a much larger clone is one base off. This chain links TRBV29-1 with TRBJ2-1; D is possibly TRBD1 (6 bases). The CDR3 covers 10 residues. Germline V gives CDR1 SQVTM, CDR2 ANQGSEA. The CDR3 nucleotides are TGCAGCACCCGGGACAATGAGCTGTTCTTC. Amino acids: CSTRDNELFF.

There are many counts of this clonotype. The chain links TRBV5-5 to TRBJ2-3; D gene uncertain. CDR1 is SGHKS, CDR2 YYEKEE, per germline (reference sequence). Trimming took off 4 bases at V and 1 base at J, with 4 bases between the two ends. This CDR3 is 12 amino acids long. CDR3 sequence (DNA): TGTGCCAGCAGCATACGCACAGATACGCAGTATTTT. It encodes CASSIRTDTQYF.

This clonotype was seen more than once but under ten times. The chain carries TRBV7-3 and TRBJ1-4; D gene ambiguous. CDR1 is SGHTA and CDR2 is FQGTGA in the germline V gene. This CDR3 region has 12 residues. V lost 5 bases, J lost 8 bases, and 9 bases lay in between. The CDR3 sequence: CASSAEGEKLFF. The CDR3 nucleotides are TGTGCCAGCAGCGCGGAGGGAGAAAAACTGTTTTTT.

The CDR3 sequence is CASCCPVDGLYEQYF. The CDR3, as DNA: TGTGCCAGCTGTTGCCCGGTGGACGGCCTCTACGAGCAGTACTTC. V and J are TRBV12-3 or TRBV12-4 and TRBJ2-7; no clear D gene. CDR3 length: 15 amino acids. Deletions cut 8 bases from V and 3 bases from J, with 20 bases between.

This clonotype was counted many times. The V and J genes are TRBV5-1 and TRBJ1-5; D gene ambiguous. The CDR3 covers 15 residues. Germline-derived CDR1 and CDR2 are SGHRS and YFSETQ. Trimming shortened V by 0 bases and J by 0 bases, and 7 bases separated the two germline ends. CDR3 in amino acids: CASSLDGSSNQPQHF. DNA for the CDR3: TGCGCCAGCAGCTTGGACGGCAGTAGCAATCAGCCCCAGCATTTT.

This clonotype was seen repeatedly, ten times or more. The chain links TRBV5-1 to TRBJ1-1; D might be TRBD1 (5 bases). Trimming left V 5 bases short and J 0 bases short, with 8 bases between. CDR1 is SGHRS, CDR2 YFSETQ, per germline. The CDR3 loop spans 13 amino acids. The CDR3 coding sequence is TGCGCCAGCAGGACAGAAATGAACACTGAAGCTTTCTTT. Translated: CASRTEMNTEAFF.

The rearrangement links TRBV20-1 to TRBJ1-2, with a weak D call TRBD1 (5 bases). This CDR3 is 12 amino acids long. Trimming took 6 bases from V and 4 from J, leaving 12 bases between them. The germline CDR1 and CDR2 sequences are DFQATT and SNEGSKA (reference sequence). The CDR3 DNA is TGCAGTGCCCGCAGGGACCCCTATGGCTACACCTTC. Protein: CSARRDPYGYTF.

This clonotype was seen repeatedly, ten times or more. J is TRBJ2-7 and V is TRBV10-3; perhaps TRBD2 as D (7 bases). CDR1 ENHRY and CDR2 SYGVKD come from the germline V gene. This CDR3 has 15 residues. V was trimmed by 0 bases and J by 4 bases, leaving 13 bases between them. The CDR3 loop is CAISESGGQIYEQYF. The CDR3 bases are TGTGCCATCAGTGAGTCCGGGGGGCAAATTTACGAGCAGTACTTC.

This clonotype was seen repeatedly, ten times or more. The V and J genes are TRBV6-2 or TRBV6-3 and TRBJ2-7, with 12 nucleotides matching TRBD2. V was clipped by 2 bases and J by 0 bases; unmatched bases: 8. Germline V lookup: CDR1 MNHEY, CDR2 SVGEGT. This CDR3 is built from 18 residues. In DNA, the CDR3 is TGTGCCAGCAGTTACCCGACTAGCGGGGGAAGCTCCTCCTACGAGCAGTACTTC. Translation gives CASSYPTSGGSSSYEQYF.

Remarks on this clonotype: The DNA is left out, because the CDR3 cannot be placed on it with certainty; the CDR3 is given as TCRdb lists it. V gene TRBV6-5 combines with J gene TRBJ1-6; the table assigns TRBD1, which was not confirmed against the DNA. In germline, CDR1 is MNHEY, CDR2 SVGAGI. The CDR3 extends over 17 residues, inclusive of both ends. The CDR3 protein is CASSYVGPGAGGRPLHF.

This clonotype was detected many times. V and J are TRBV29-1 and TRBJ1-3; D is perhaps TRBD1 (6 bases). The CDR3 totals 13 residues. CDR1 SQVTM and CDR2 ANQGSEA come from the germline V gene. V lost 4 bases and J 7 bases, leaving 14 bases between the germline ends. DNA of the CDR3: TGCAGCGTTGGTCTCCGGGGGGCGAACACCATATATTTT. Amino acid sequence: CSVGLRGANTIYF.

This clonotype was detected only a few times. The CDR3 reads CASSYQQGYNEQFF. The CDR3, as DNA: TGTGCCAGCAGTTACCAACAGGGGTACAATGAGCAGTTCTTC. This chain joins TRBV6-5 and TRBJ2-1; 7 bases line up with TRBD1. Trimming cost V 2 bases and J 4 bases; bases outside gene matches: 2. The CDR3 totals 14 residues. CDR1 is MNHEY and CDR2 is SVGAGI in the germline V gene.